The present T cell receptor (beta chain) was sequenced within a study of early stage breast cancer tumors. CDR1 is GTSNPN, CDR2 SVGIG, per germline (reference sequence). The CDR3 consists of 13 residues. V dropped 0 bases and J dropped 6; count of bases not matched to a gene: 4. This clone was seen only once. Its antigen is not identified. Study-level results: In most of the 16 patients, blood comparison separated tumor from normal breast.

Each sample had two DNA replicates, roughly 0.48 ug blood or around 1.5 ug tissue. The repertoire was sequenced with immunoSEQ multiplex PCR; TCRdb's copy has only in-frame clones and lacks some. The table lists 69,000 or so clones, 65% to 85% of them singletons. This receptor was identified in a person in their 40s with breast cancer. Sequences were obtained from blood. The rearrangement uses TRBV30 and TRBJ2-7, with 8 bases fitting TRBD1. The CDR3 spells CAWSVRDRSEQYF. The CDR3 nucleotides are TGTGCCTGGAGTGTACGGGACAGGTCCGAGCAGTACTTC.